Many counts were recorded for the clone carrying this T cell receptor (beta chain). What it binds is unknown. Authors of the study amplified TCR beta CDR3 regions from RNA transcripts. Initially, a first-round RT-PCR of the TCR CDR3 employed the HTBI primer set. TCRdb independently ran MiXCR on the multiplex PCR reads; one entry per CDR3 protein. The repertoire includes a few hundred thousand distinct CDR3 sequences, roughly 14% of them detected once, and 25% to 35% sits in the top ten. The germline V gene encodes CDR1 DFQATT and CDR2 SNEGSKA (reference sequence). The V end was cut by 6 bases, the J end by 3 bases, with 15 bases between. This CDR3 is built from 13 residues. These data originate in a study of T cells in Graves' hyperthyroidism and ophthalmopathy. Hyperthyroidism had been newly diagnosed in patients aged 18 to 65, and its duration was under 2 months. Study-level points and caveats: The model anticipated ophthalmopathy a median 6.5 months pre-onset.

The chain carries TRBV20-1 and TRBJ2-7; a possible D gene is TRBD2 (6 bases). The sequence derives from a woman between 18 and 29 years old with Graves' hyperthyroidism that later progressed to Graves' ophthalmopathy. Sequenced: blood. CDR3 protein: CSAGQSGLYEQYF. CDR3 sequence (DNA): TGCAGTGCCGGGCAGAGCGGGCTCTACGAGCAGTACTTC.